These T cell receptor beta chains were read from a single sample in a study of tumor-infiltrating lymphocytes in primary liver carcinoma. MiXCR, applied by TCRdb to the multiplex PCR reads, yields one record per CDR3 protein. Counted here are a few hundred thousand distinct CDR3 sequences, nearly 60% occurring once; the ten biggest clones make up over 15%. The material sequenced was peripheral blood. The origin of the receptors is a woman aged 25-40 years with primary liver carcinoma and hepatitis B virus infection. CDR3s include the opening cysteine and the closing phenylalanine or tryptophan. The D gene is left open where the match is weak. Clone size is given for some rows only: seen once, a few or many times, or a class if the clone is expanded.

CASTSGSWNEQFF,TGTGCCAGTACTAGCGGGAGTTGGAATGAGCAGTTCTTC,TRBV19,TRBD2,-,TRBJ2-1
CASKGTGSSYNEQFF,TGTGCCAGCAAAGGGACAGGGAGCTCCTACAATGAGCAGTTCTTC,TRBV6-1,TRBD1,few,TRBJ2-1
CASSPTFLGGLAFF,TGTGCCAGCAGCCCAACCTTCTTAGGGGGACTAGCTTTCTTT,TRBV5-4,-,-,TRBJ1-1
CASSFRTDTRHF,TGTGCCAGCAGCTTCCGCACAGATACGCGGCATTTT,TRBV11-2,-,-,TRBJ2-3
CASSLELGKNSALHF,TGTGCCAGCAGCTTAGAACTGGGAAAGAATTCAGCCCTCCACTTT,TRBV11-2,-,-,TRBJ1-6
CASWATSSYEQYF,TGTGCCAGCTGGGCCACCAGCTCCTACGAGCAATACTTC,TRBV6-2/TRBV6-3,-,once,TRBJ2-7
CSVAYRQEDGYMF,TGCAGCGTTGCCTACAGACAGGAAGATGGCTACATGTTC,TRBV29-1,-,-,TRBJ1-2
CANSYSRTGTETQYF,TGTGCCAACAGCTACTCGAGGACAGGGACTGAGACCCAGTACTTC,TRBV6-2/TRBV6-3,TRBD1,once,TRBJ2-5
CTSSQSTRANEQFF,TGCACCAGTAGCCAATCCACTAGGGCCAATGAGCAGTTCTTC,TRBV4-1,-,once,TRBJ2-1
CASSPTGRETQYF,TGTGCCAGCAGTCCAACAGGGAGGGAGACCCAGTACTTC,TRBV6-2/TRBV6-3,-,many,TRBJ2-5
CASSKNRGKSYNEEFF,TGTGCCAGCAGCAAAAACAGGGGAAAATCCTACAATGAGGAGTTCTTC,TRBV28,TRBD1,-,TRBJ2-1
CASTLAGGFCEQYF,TGTGCCAGCACCTTGGCGGGAGGCTTTTGTGAGCAGTACTTC,TRBV5-6,TRBD2,once,TRBJ2-7
CARSLVPGARYEQYF,TGTGCCAGGAGCTTAGTTCCGGGAGCTCGCTACGAGCAGTACTTC,TRBV11-3,-,-,TRBJ2-7
CSSSAGQLYNQPQHF,TGTTCCAGCAGCGCGGGACAGCTCTACAATCAGCCCCAGCATTTT,TRBV11-2,TRBD1,-,TRBJ1-5
CSVEDRAGADTDTQYF,TGCAGCGTTGAAGATCGAGCGGGAGCTGACACAGATACGCAGTATTTT,TRBV29-1,TRBD2,-,TRBJ2-3
CASSLGGPDTQHF,TGTGCCAGCAGTCTCGGGGGGCCGGATACGCAGCATTTT,TRBV12-3/TRBV12-4,-,-,TRBJ1-5
CATSKEPVQGRLAGNTIYF,TGTGCCACCAGCAAAGAACCTGTACAGGGACGCCTTGCTGGAAACACCATATATTTT,TRBV15,-,-,TRBJ1-3